These 4 T cell receptor beta chains came from one sample sequenced in a study of blood T cell repertoires in COVID-19. TCRdb's copy holds only in-frame clones and misses some; the assay was immunoSEQ multiplex PCR. The sample carries a few hundred thousand clones, about nine tenths recorded once. The source material was peripheral blood. All receptors derive from a woman aged 45 to 65 with COVID-19, enrolled during active disease.

A single count supports this clone. This chain links TRBV30 with TRBJ1-6; D perhaps matches TRBD1 (5 bases). Germline CDR1 GTSNPN, CDR2 SVGIG (reference sequence). Trimming took 4 bases from V and 8 from J, leaving 18 bases between them. CDR3 size: 15 residues. In DNA form, the CDR3 reads TGTGCCTGGAAAGGAACAACAGGCCCTTATTCACCCCTCCACTTT. Amino acid sequence: CAWKGTTGPYSPLHF.

This chain uses TRBV18 with TRBJ1-4; unclear D gene. The germline V gene encodes CDR1 KGHSH and CDR2 LQKENI. V dropped 2 bases and J dropped 3 bases, with 4 bases sitting between them. The CDR3 spans 13 residues. This chain's CDR3 is CASSPGPNEKLFF. The CDR3 DNA is TGTGCCAGCTCACCAGGGCCTAATGAAAAACTGTTTTTT.

This clone occurred a few times. The gene calls are TRBV7-9 and TRBJ2-1; 8 bases map to TRBD2. V gave up 7 bases and J gave up 9 bases; unmatched junction bases: 11. The germline V gene has CDR1 SEHNR and CDR2 FQNEAQ (reference sequence). The CDR3 consists of 14 residues. CDR3: CASITGTSITEQFF. In DNA, the CDR3 is TGTGCCAGCATCACCGGGACTAGTATCACTGAGCAGTTCTTC.

The chain has TRBV24-1 and TRBJ2-3; 7 bases are shared with TRBD2. Germline-derived CDR1 and CDR2 are KGHDR and SFDVKD. With 5 bases clipped from V and 1 base from J, the junction kept 8 bases outside the gene matches. The CDR3 is made up of 16 amino acids. This CDR3 is CATSGSSSGRTDTQYF. For the CDR3, the DNA is TGTGCCACCAGTGGGTCTTCTAGCGGACGCACAGATACGCAGTATTTT.